The 8 T cell receptor beta chains below all came from one sample that was sequenced in a study of control samples from healthy donors and cancer patients. Only in-frame clones appear in the TCRdb table, and some are missing; sequencing was by immunoSEQ multiplex PCR. This sample has approximately 100,000 clones, with approximately 90% found just once. The sequenced sample consisted of blood. These receptors all stem from a woman aged 45-59 years in good health.

The chain recombines TRBV10-1 with TRBJ2-7; 7 bases match TRBD2. CDR1 and CDR2 from the germline V gene are WNHNN and SYGVQD (reference sequence). V trimming: 9 bases; J trimming: 3 bases; junction bases outside the gene matches: 11. The CDR3 is made up of 14 amino acids. CDR3 in amino acids: CASSESTSLYEQYF. The CDR3 bases are TGCGCCAGTTCCGAATCGACTAGCCTCTACGAGCAGTACTTC.

The chain joins TRBV3-1 (or the pseudogene TRBV3-2) to TRBJ1-6; 11 nucleotides agree with TRBD1. J gave up 10 bases and V 4 bases, and 9 bases lay outside the gene matches. The CDR3 contains 16 residues. Germline CDR1 and CDR2: LGHDT and YNNKEL (reference sequence). CDR3 sequence reads: CASSPGDRGDGSPLHF. In nucleotides, the CDR3 is TGTGCCAGCAGCCCAGGGGACAGGGGGGACGGGTCACCCCTCCACTTT.

The rearrangement uses TRBV12-3 or TRBV12-4 and TRBJ2-1; maybe TRBD1 (5 bases). Deletions cut 2 bases from V and 7 bases from J, with 9 bases between. The CDR3 runs 13 residues. CDR3 residues: CASSLQGWNEQFF. The CDR3 DNA sequence: TGTGCCAGCAGTTTACAGGGCTGGAATGAGCAGTTCTTC.

J is TRBJ2-7 and V is TRBV5-5; no clear D. Trimming took off 5 bases at V and 2 bases at J, with 14 bases between the two ends. CDR1 is SGHKS and CDR2 is YYEKEE in the germline V gene (reference sequence). The CDR3 sequence is 14 residues long. CDR3 sequence (DNA): TGTGCCAGCAGACTACGGACGGACCCCTACGAGCAGTACTTC. This encodes CASRLRTDPYEQYF.

The chain uses TRBV6-2 or TRBV6-3 and TRBJ2-7; TRBD2 agrees at 11 bases. The CDR3 has 15 residues. Germline V gene lookup returns CDR1 MNHEY and CDR2 SVGEGT. The junction had 7 bases not matched to a gene; V was cut back by 6 bases and J by 3 bases. The CDR3 reads CASSRGLAGYYEQYV. The CDR3 DNA follows: TGTGCCAGCAGCCGCGGACTAGCGGGCTACTACGAGCAGTACGTC.

This clone was recorded only once. This chain connects TRBV24-1 to TRBJ2-5, with unresolved D. The CDR3 contains 12 residues. Germline CDR1 KGHDR, CDR2 SFDVKD. The V gene lost 5 bases and the J gene lost 2 bases, with 5 bases spanning the gap. This CDR3 is CATSGGQETQYF. In nucleotides, the CDR3 is TGTGCCACCAGTGGTGGGCAAGAGACCCAGTACTTC.

V gene TRBV15 combines with J gene TRBJ1-2; no definite D call. This CDR3 contains 14 residues. CDR1 LNHNV and CDR2 YYDKDF come from the germline V gene (reference sequence). The germline V and J ends were trimmed by 0 bases and 2 bases, with 7 bases remaining between them. The CDR3, as DNA: TGTGCCACCAGCAGAGATCTAGGGAACTATGGCTACACCTTC. Translation: CATSRDLGNYGYTF.

This chain links TRBV24-1 with TRBJ2-2; TRBD1 agrees at 10 bases. Trimming removed 4 bases from V and 6 bases from J; junction bases left unmatched: 10. Germline V gives CDR1 KGHDR, CDR2 SFDVKD. The CDR3 covers 17 residues. CDR3 loop: CATSDSQTGGIAGELFF. CDR3 DNA: TGTGCCACCAGTGACTCCCAGACAGGGGGCATTGCCGGGGAGCTGTTTTTT.